The 27 T cell receptor beta chains listed next were all sequenced from one sample in a study of blood T cell repertoires in COVID-19. Generated by immunoSEQ multiplex PCR, the TCRdb table keeps only in-frame clones and is missing some. This table holds about 300,000 clones, about 89% found once. Sequenced material: PBMCs or T cells enriched from blood (not recorded which). The source is a young woman who had recovered from COVID-19.

The chain carries TRBV13 and TRBJ2-7, with D possibly being TRBD1 (6 bases). In germline, CDR1 is PRHDT, CDR2 FYEKMQ (reference sequence). The V gene lost 0 bases and the J gene lost 2 bases, with 14 bases spanning the gap. The CDR3 is made up of 16 amino acids. Written as DNA, the CDR3 is TGTGCCAGCAGCTTAGGGCCGGGACATCAGACCTACGAGCAGTACTTC. It specifies CASSLGPGHQTYEQYF. Full variable domain (rest looked up from reference TRBV13 and TRBJ2-7): AAGVIQSPRHLIKEKRETATLKCYPIPRHDTVYWYQQGPGQDPQFLISFYEKMQSDKGSIPDRFSAQQFSDYHSELNMSSLELGDSALYFCASSLGPGHQTYEQYFGPGTRLTVT.

The count of this clone is one. The chain has TRBV7-6 and TRBJ2-3; D might be TRBD2 (5 bases). The CDR3 totals 18 residues. V gave up 5 bases and J gave up 2 bases, with 23 bases separating them. In germline, CDR1 is SGHVS, CDR2 FNYEAQ. This chain's CDR3 is CASSPDYMDGRNTDTQYF. CDR3 sequence (DNA): TGTGCCAGCAGCCCTGACTACATGGATGGTCGGAACACAGATACGCAGTATTTT.

J is TRBJ2-7 and V is TRBV5-8; a weak D match, TRBD2 (6 bases). The CDR3 runs to 14 residues. Trimming pared 4 bases from V and 3 bases from J, leaving 14 bases between. Germline CDR1 SGHTS, CDR2 YDEGEE. Here the CDR3 reads CASSPLGGNYEQYF. CDR3 nucleotides: TGTGCCAGCAGCCCCTTAGGCGGGAACTACGAGCAGTACTTC.

CDR3 sequence: CASSLGTAYGYTF. The CDR3, as DNA: TGTGCCAGCAGCCTCGGGACAGCCTATGGCTACACCTTC. The V call is TRBV5-4, the J call TRBJ1-2, with 7 nucleotides matching TRBD1. The CDR3 spans 13 residues. Germline CDR1 reads SGHNT; CDR2 reads YYREEE (reference sequence). V lost 4 bases and J lost 4; bases outside the gene matches: 4.

The genes are TRBV5-5 and TRBJ2-7; 12 bases line up with TRBD2. Germline trimming cut 4 bases from V and 4 bases from J; bases unmatched to any gene: 3. Germline V CDR1 and CDR2: SGHKS, YYEKEE (reference sequence). The CDR3 sequence is 14 residues long. Here the CDR3 DNA reads TGTGCCAGCAGCGGAGGGACTAGCGGGTACGAGCAGTACTTC. It is translated as CASSGGTSGYEQYF.

V usage is TRBV11-2 and J usage is TRBJ1-2; D may be TRBD1 (6 bases). The CDR3 runs 18 residues. Germline V lookup: CDR1 SGHAT, CDR2 FQNNGV. V shed 0 bases and J shed 4 bases, with 21 bases lying between them. CDR3 loop: CASSLDPAAGGQGYGYTF. For the CDR3, the DNA is TGTGCCAGCAGCTTAGACCCGGCCGCCGGGGGGCAAGGCTATGGCTACACCTTC.

The chain combines TRBV5-1 with TRBJ1-1, with a tentative D call TRBD1 (5 bases). Per germline, CDR1 SGHRS and CDR2 YFSETQ. This CDR3 is built from 13 residues. Trimming removed 0 bases at V and 5 bases at J, with 8 bases between. CDR3 residues: CASSLGRVTEAFF. In nucleotides, the CDR3 is TGCGCCAGCAGCTTGGGCAGGGTTACTGAAGCTTTCTTT.

The chain combines TRBV6-1 with TRBJ1-5; D unresolved. CDR1 MNHNS and CDR2 SASEGT come from the germline V gene. The CDR3 spans 13 residues. Deletions cut 2 bases from V and 6 bases from J, with 8 bases between. CDR3 in amino acids: CASSEQMPQPQHF. For the CDR3, the DNA is TGTGCCAGCAGTGAACAGATGCCTCAGCCCCAGCATTTT.

This rearrangement joins TRBV2 to TRBJ2-1; no clear D. Germline V gene sequence: CDR1 SNHLY, CDR2 FYNNEI. The CDR3 has 15 residues. The ends were cut back, 5 bases at V and 7 bases at J, with 18 bases in the middle. This CDR3 reads CASSFRVTAYNEQFF. The CDR3 DNA is TGTGCCAGCAGTTTTAGAGTCACCGCGTATAATGAGCAGTTCTTC. The full variable domain, completed using reference TRBV2 and TRBJ2-1, is EPEVTQTPSHQVTQMGQEVILRCVPISNHLYFYWYRQILGQKVEFLVSFYNNEISEKSEIFDDQFSVERPDGSNFTLKIRSTKLEDSAMYFCASSFRVTAYNEQFFGPGTRLTVL.

The chain uses TRBV2 and TRBJ2-7; D gene uncertain. CDR3 length equals 13 residues. CDR1 is SNHLY and CDR2 is FYNNEI in the germline V gene. V was clipped by 1 base and J by 2 bases, with 6 bases between them. The CDR3 is CASSEDRPYEQYF. In DNA form, the CDR3 reads TGTGCCAGCAGTGAAGACAGACCCTACGAGCAGTACTTC.

The V gene is TRBV10-2, the J gene TRBJ1-4; D is perhaps TRBD1 (6 bases). Looked up from germline, CDR1 is WSHSY and CDR2 is SAAADI. V dropped 8 bases and J dropped 3 bases, with 10 bases sitting between them. The CDR3 has 13 residues. CDR3 loop: CASHRDPNEKLFF. Written as DNA, the CDR3 is TGCGCCAGCCACAGGGACCCTAATGAAAAACTGTTTTTT.

This clone was seen only once. The chain recombines TRBV7-2 with TRBJ2-7; 12 positions match TRBD2. CDR3 length equals 19 residues. Germline CDR1 is SGHTA and CDR2 is FQGNSA. V shed 1 base, J shed 0 bases, and the junction held 10 bases outside the gene matches. The CDR3 bases are TGTGCCAGCAGCTTAGTGACGGGACTAGCGGGCGGTAGCTCCTACGAGCAGTACTTC. It encodes CASSLVTGLAGGSSYEQYF.

V and J are TRBV4-1 and TRBJ1-1, with 9 bases identical to TRBD1. The CDR3 sequence is 14 residues long. Germline V gene lookup returns CDR1 MGHRA and CDR2 YSYEKL. V lost 3 bases to trimming and J lost 5 bases; unmatched junction nucleotides: 4. In DNA form, the CDR3 reads TGCGCCAGCAGCCAGACAGGGGGAGGGACTGAAGCTTTCTTT. Translated, it gives CASSQTGGGTEAFF.

The genes are TRBV11-2 and TRBJ2-5, with 9 positions matching TRBD1. The length of the CDR3 is 15 residues. The germline V gene has CDR1 SGHAT and CDR2 FQNNGV. The V gene end was trimmed by 2 bases and the J gene end by 1 base; junction bases not matched to a gene: 2. The CDR3 protein is CASSLTGQGQETQYF. The CDR3 DNA is TGTGCCAGCAGCTTAACGGGACAGGGCCAAGAGACCCAGTACTTC.

The CDR3 bases are TGTGCCTGGAGTATTGAGACTAGCGGGGGGGGAACCACAGATACGCAGTATTTT. Its protein product is CAWSIETSGGGTTDTQYF. The V gene is TRBV30, the J gene TRBJ2-3, with 14 bases aligning to TRBD2. The CDR3 length is 18 residues. Germline values: CDR1 GTSNPN, CDR2 SVGIG (reference sequence). The J segment lost 2 bases and the V segment lost 2 bases, leaving 9 bases of the junction unmatched.

This clone was recorded a few times. The rearrangement links TRBV4-1 to TRBJ2-7; 9 bases agree with TRBD2. In germline, CDR1 is MGHRA, CDR2 YSYEKL. The junction had 12 bases not matched to a gene; V was cut back by 8 bases and J by 7 bases. The CDR3 consists of 14 residues. The CDR3 DNA reads TGCGCCAGCGAAAAGGGAGCGGGAGGCTGGGAGCAGTACTTC. Residues: CASEKGAGGWEQYF.

The V and J genes are TRBV12-3 or TRBV12-4 and TRBJ1-2, with D possibly matching TRBD1 (5 bases). The V end was cut by 5 bases, the J end by 2 bases, with 9 bases between. The CDR3 loop spans 13 amino acids. CDR3 DNA sequence: TGTGCCAGCAGTCTGGGGCAAAACTATGGCTACACCTTC. This gives the protein CASSLGQNYGYTF.

The genes are TRBV19 and TRBJ2-3; TRBD2 is a possible D gene (5 bases). V lost 1 base and J lost 0, with 5 bases in between. Germline lookup yields CDR1 LNHDA and CDR2 SQIVND (reference sequence). This CDR3 has 14 amino acids. The CDR3 loop reads CASSIGTSTDTQYF. For the CDR3, the DNA is TGTGCCAGTAGTATAGGGACTAGCACAGATACGCAGTATTTT.

V usage is TRBV27 and J usage is TRBJ2-1; no reliable D call. This CDR3 is built from 14 residues. CDR1 and CDR2 from the germline V gene are MNHEY and SMNVEV (reference sequence). V lost 2 bases, J lost 9 bases, and 14 bases lay in between. In DNA, the CDR3 is TGTGCCAGCAGTTTAGATAGCTCACCTGGTGAGCAGTTCTTC. This sequence encodes CASSLDSSPGEQFF.

This clone was counted once. The V gene is TRBV3-1 (or the pseudogene TRBV3-2), the J gene TRBJ1-6; 8 bases agree with TRBD1. Germline V gene sequence: CDR1 LGHDT, CDR2 YNNKEL (reference sequence). The CDR3 consists of 16 residues. V trimming: 3 bases; J trimming: 7 bases; junction bases outside the gene matches: 8. The CDR3 DNA follows: TGTGCCAGCAGCCAGGGAGGACAGGGAAGAAATTCACCCCTCCACTTT. This gives the protein CASSQGGQGRNSPLHF.

The chain employs TRBV5-1 and TRBJ1-2, with D tentatively TRBD1 (5 bases). The ends were cut back, 7 bases at V and 2 bases at J, with 9 bases in the middle. CDR1 and CDR2 from the germline V gene are SGHRS and YFSETQ. This CDR3 contains 12 residues. The CDR3 reads CASRRENYGYTF. CDR3 DNA: TGCGCCAGCCGCAGGGAAAACTATGGCTACACCTTC. The whole variable domain, remainder taken from reference TRBV5-1 and TRBJ1-2, is KAGVTQTPRYLIKTRGQQVTLSCSPISGHRSVSWYQQTPGQGLQFLFEYFSETQRNKGNFPGRFSGRQFSNSRSEMNVSTLELGDSALYLCASRRENYGYTFGSGTRLTVV.

The chain employs TRBV27 and TRBJ2-7, with TRBD1 matching 10 bases. The CDR3 length is 14 residues. After removal of 5 bases from V and 3 bases from J, the junction contained 4 bases not matched to a gene. Germline V CDR1 and CDR2: MNHEY, SMNVEV (reference sequence). CDR3 residues: CASSARDRGYEQYF. In DNA, the CDR3 is TGTGCCAGCAGTGCTCGGGACAGGGGCTACGAGCAGTACTTC.

The V and J genes are TRBV20-1 and TRBJ1-3; D unclear. Deletions cut 3 bases from V and 0 bases from J, with 21 bases between. The CDR3 sequence is 18 residues long. Germline values: CDR1 DFQATT, CDR2 SNEGSKA (reference sequence). This CDR3 reads CSASISSTLRSSGNTIYF. CDR3 DNA sequence: TGCAGTGCTAGTATAAGTTCGACCCTGAGGAGCTCTGGAAACACCATATATTTT.

Regarding this clone: The sample carries other DNA sequences with the same CDR3. The chain uses TRBV5-1 and TRBJ1-5; D uncertain. The V end was cut by 1 base, the J end by 2 bases, with 7 bases between. The CDR3 totals 14 residues. Germline lookup yields CDR1 SGHRS and CDR2 YFSETQ. The CDR3 DNA reads as TGCGCCAGCAGCTTGACCGGGGGCAATCAGCCCCAGCATTTT. This codes for CASSLTGGNQPQHF. The full variable domain, in which reference TRBV5-1 and TRBJ1-5 provide the parts outside the CDR3, is KAGVTQTPRYLIKTRGQQVTLSCSPISGHRSVSWYQQTPGQGLQFLFEYFSETQRNKGNFPGRFSGRQFSNSRSEMNVSTLELGDSALYLCASSLTGGNQPQHFGDGTRLSIL.

The rearrangement uses TRBV4-1 and TRBJ2-1; tentative D call: TRBD2 (5 bases). Germline V gives CDR1 MGHRA, CDR2 YSYEKL. Trimming took 0 bases from V and 8 from J, leaving 14 bases between them. This CDR3 has 15 amino acids. CDR3 loop: CASSQETSAYDEQFF. CDR3 DNA: TGCGCCAGCAGCCAAGAAACTAGTGCTTACGATGAGCAGTTCTTC.

The chain carries TRBV5-5 and TRBJ1-6; D gene uncertain. CDR3 size: 15 residues. In germline, CDR1 is SGHKS, CDR2 YYEKEE (reference sequence). V shed 1 base and J shed 1 base, with 6 bases lying between them. DNA of the CDR3: TGTGCCAGCAGCTTGATCAGATCCTATAATTCACCCCTCCACTTT. This encodes CASSLIRSYNSPLHF.

J is TRBJ2-3 and V is TRBV24-1; D unresolved. The CDR3 runs 13 residues. Per germline, CDR1 KGHDR and CDR2 SFDVKD. V lost 5 bases to trimming and J lost 5 bases, with 10 bases between them. CDR3 DNA: TGTGCCACCAGTGTTGATGCAGGAGATACGCAGTATTTT. Translation gives CATSVDAGDTQYF.